Sequencing of this TCR beta chain was carried out in a study of T cells after yellow fever vaccination. Study-wide results and caveats: The booster response re-showed most primary clones: 96% CD4, approximately 86% CD8.

The trim removed 2 bases at V and 1 base at J, leaving 1 base unmatched. Germline V gene data show CDR1 as SGHRS and CDR2 as YFSETQ. This CDR3 contains 15 residues. TCR cDNA, made by 5'RACE template switching, carried an added universal primer site and UMIs. MiXCR was run by TCRdb on the 5' RACE reads, yielding one entry per CDR3 protein. The table shows 340,000 or so distinct CDR3 sequences, with roughly an eighth occurring only once. Turning to this clonotype: What it binds is unknown.

The material sequenced was CD4+ T cells sorted from PBMCs, taken 15 days after the yellow fever booster vaccination. The chain joins TRBV5-1 to TRBJ2-2; 8 positions agree with TRBD1. The TCR originated in a man aged 18-30 years who received the YFV17D yellow fever vaccine. The CDR3 loop reads CASSFGQGNTGELFF. The DNA for the CDR3 is TGCGCCAGCAGCTTCGGACAGGGGAACACCGGGGAGCTGTTTTTT.